This TCR beta chain was sequenced for a study of blood T cell repertoires in COVID-19. In the study overall: Both acute and convalescent COVID-19 samples were obtained from the United States, Italy and Spain.

The data were produced by immunoSEQ multiplex PCR, yet TCRdb's version contains in-frame clones alone and is incomplete. The repertoire includes just under 150,000 clones, about 87% of them detected once, and roughly two fifths sits in the top ten. V shed 2 bases and J 5 bases; nucleotides not matched to a gene: 6. Germline lookup yields CDR1 SGHRS and CDR2 YFSETQ. This CDR3 region has 14 residues. The clonotype originates from a man over 45 who had recovered from COVID-19. The rearrangement links TRBV5-1 to TRBJ1-1; 7 positions match TRBD1. Sequencing was done on a sample of peripheral blood. CDR3 in amino acids: CASSFETGRTEAFF. The CDR3 DNA is TGCGCCAGCAGCTTTGAGACAGGGAGAACTGAAGCTTTCTTT.